A single sample gave rise to the 19 T cell receptor beta chains below, sequenced in a study of CD8+ T cells in alopecia areata. Treatment noted: oral pan-JAK inhibitor, 5-10 mg twice daily. RNA, once extracted, was reverse transcribed into cDNA for use as the sequencing template. This table comes from immunoSEQ multiplex PCR, and its TCRdb copy is limited to in-frame clones, with some not included. This table has approximately 220,000 clones, around two fifths appearing once. This material consisted of CD4+ T cells sorted from blood, taken around week 34, from a patient treated with tofacitinib. These receptors originate from a human donor with alopecia areata.

The V call is TRBV18, the J call TRBJ2-1; 12 nucleotides line up with TRBD2. The CDR3 is 14 amino acids. The V and J ends lost 3 bases and 6 bases, in that order; junction bases with no gene match: 0. CDR1 is KGHSH, CDR2 LQKENI, per germline. CDR3 sequence (DNA): TGTGCCAGCTCACCGGGACTAGCGGGCAATGAGCAGTTCTTC. This gives the protein CASSPGLAGNEQFF.

The chain uses TRBV7-9 and TRBJ1-2; D unclear. Germline V lookup: CDR1 SEHNR, CDR2 FQNEAQ (reference sequence). Deletions cut 5 bases from V and 3 bases from J, with 10 bases between. The CDR3 length is 13 residues. CDR3 nucleotide sequence: TGTGCCAGCAGCCCTACAGCAGACTATGGCTACACCTTC. Translated, it gives CASSPTADYGYTF.

This chain joins TRBV30 and TRBJ2-1; D gene unclear. V dropped 4 bases and J dropped 4 bases, with 14 bases sitting between them. Germline V gene lookup returns CDR1 GTSNPN and CDR2 SVGIG (reference sequence). There are 14 residues in the CDR3. The CDR3 nucleotides read TGTGCCTGGACCCTGCCGAGCCCTTACAATGAGCAGTTCTTC. This translates into CAWTLPSPYNEQFF.

The chain couples TRBV14 to TRBJ2-1; unclear D gene. This CDR3 contains 16 residues. Germline loops: CDR1 SGHDN, CDR2 FVKESK. V shed 3 bases and J shed 5 bases, with 17 bases lying between them. Here the CDR3 DNA reads TGTGCCAGCAGCCACCTAAGAACGGGCGGTAACAATGAGCAGTTCTTC. Encoded protein: CASSHLRTGGNNEQFF.

The chain is built from TRBV30 and TRBJ1-2, with D tentatively TRBD1 (5 bases). There are 14 residues in the CDR3. Between the trimmed V and J ends, which lost 0 bases and 4 bases, there was a span of 12 bases. CDR1 is GTSNPN, CDR2 SVGIG, per germline (reference sequence). CDR3 coding DNA: TGTGCCTGGAGTGTACAGGAGACAGTCTATGGCTACACCTTC. Its protein product is CAWSVQETVYGYTF.

The rearrangement joins TRBV6-6 to TRBJ2-7; TRBD1 is a possible D gene (6 bases). This CDR3 has 15 residues. The germline V gene encodes CDR1 MNHNY and CDR2 SVGAGI (reference sequence). V lost 8 bases and J lost 3, with 20 bases in between. CDR3 coding DNA: TGTGCCAGCCAGCCCCTAAGTGGGGGCCTCTACGAGCAGTACTTC. Its protein product is CASQPLSGGLYEQYF.

The chain couples TRBV7-3 to TRBJ2-3; D may be TRBD2 (6 bases). The CDR3 consists of 15 residues. Germline assignment: CDR1 SGHTA and CDR2 FQGTGA. Deletions cut 5 bases from V and 4 bases from J, with 16 bases between. This chain's CDR3 is CASSPAGAGPDTQYF. In nucleotides, the CDR3 is TGTGCCAGCAGCCCCGCGGGTGCGGGACCAGATACGCAGTATTTT.

The chain joins TRBV27 to TRBJ1-1, with D unclear. There are 15 residues in the CDR3. Germline V CDR1 and CDR2: MNHEY, SMNVEV (reference sequence). V lost 6 bases to trimming and J lost 5 bases, with 19 bases between them. The CDR3 reads CASRIRPIVGTEAFF. The CDR3 nucleotides are TGTGCCAGCAGGATACGGCCAATCGTGGGGACTGAAGCTTTCTTT.

J is TRBJ1-1 and V is TRBV4-1, with TRBD1 matching over 9 bases. This CDR3 spans 13 amino acids. Germline CDR1 and CDR2: MGHRA and YSYEKL. V dropped 4 bases and J dropped 10; count of bases not matched to a gene: 7. The CDR3 DNA follows: TGCGCCAGCAGCCCTGACCAGGACAGGGGAGCTTTCTTT. This encodes CASSPDQDRGAFF.

The chain joins TRBV11-2 to TRBJ2-5; 7 nucleotides agree with TRBD1. The V and J ends lost 5 bases and 7 bases, in that order; junction bases with no gene match: 7. CDR3 length: 13 amino acids. CDR1 SGHAT and CDR2 FQNNGV come from the germline V gene. The CDR3 protein is CASSRQGDGTQYF. DNA of the CDR3: TGTGCCAGCAGCAGACAGGGTGATGGGACCCAGTACTTC. The full variable domain, rest sourced from reference TRBV11-2 and TRBJ2-5, is EAGVAQSPRYKIIEKRQSVAFWCNPISGHATLYWYQQILGQGPKLLIQFQNNGVVDDSQLPKDRFSAERLKGVDSTLKIQPAKLEDSAVYLCASSRQGDGTQYFGPGTRLLVL.

This clone has more than one count but fewer than ten. V gene TRBV7-6 combines with J gene TRBJ2-1; tentative D call: TRBD1 (6 bases). Germline V gene data show CDR1 as SGHVS and CDR2 as FNYEAQ. The CDR3 covers 12 residues. V lost 5 bases and J 8 bases, leaving 10 bases between the germline ends. The CDR3 coding sequence is TGTGCCAGCAGCCACAGGGCCCATGAGCAGTTCTTC. Protein: CASSHRAHEQFF.

This clone was detected only a few times. This rearrangement joins TRBV5-6 to TRBJ1-5; D remains ambiguous. Trimming removed 4 bases at V and 1 base at J, with 15 bases between. Looked up from germline, CDR1 is SGHDT and CDR2 is YYEEEE. CDR3 size: 16 residues. CDR3 nucleotide sequence: TGTGCCAGCAGCCACGGCCAATTGGGAAGCAATCAGCCCCAGCATTTT. It codes for CASSHGQLGSNQPQHF.

The gene calls are TRBV7-2 and TRBJ1-2, with D maybe TRBD1 (5 bases). The CDR3 length is 13 residues. V shed 3 bases and J shed 4 bases, with 9 bases lying between them. The V gene's germline CDR1 is SGHTA and CDR2 FQGNSA. CDR3 in DNA: TGTGCCAGCAGCTTGGGGGAGCGCTATGGCTACACCTTC. It codes for CASSLGERYGYTF.

V usage is TRBV4-1 and J usage is TRBJ1-4; tentative D call: TRBD1 (5 bases). The CDR3 is 13 residues long. Germline V gene sequence: CDR1 MGHRA, CDR2 YSYEKL. Trimming pared 4 bases from V and 8 bases from J, leaving 11 bases between. CDR3 coding DNA: TGCGCCAGCAGCCTGGGGGAATGGGAAAAACTGTTTTTT. Protein sequence: CASSLGEWEKLFF.

This chain connects TRBV4-1 to TRBJ1-2, with TRBD1 as a possible D gene (5 bases). There are 14 residues in the CDR3. Between the trimmed V and J ends, which lost 2 bases and 6 bases, there was a span of 13 bases. The germline V gene has CDR1 MGHRA and CDR2 YSYEKL. This chain's CDR3 is CASSQMQGGNGYTF. The CDR3 nucleotides read TGCGCCAGCAGCCAAATGCAGGGAGGGAATGGCTACACCTTC.

The chain joins TRBV6-6 to TRBJ2-1; D unresolved. Looked up from germline, CDR1 is MNHNY and CDR2 is SVGAGI (reference sequence). V was trimmed by 5 bases and J by 0 bases, leaving 11 bases between them. The CDR3 runs 15 residues. CDR3 DNA: TGTGCCAGCAGTCGGACGCAAAGCTCCTACAATGAGCAGTTCTTC. Translation gives CASSRTQSSYNEQFF.

This clone came up once. The V gene is TRBV7-6, the J gene TRBJ2-3; D uncertain. The V and J ends lost 3 bases and 1 base respectively, with 8 bases between them. Per germline, CDR1 SGHVS and CDR2 FNYEAQ. The CDR3 sequence is 14 residues long. DNA of the CDR3: TGTGCCAGCAGCTTGGAAAGCGGCACAGATACGCAGTATTTT. Translated: CASSLESGTDTQYF.

The V call is TRBV6-5, the J call TRBJ1-1, with D uncertain. CDR3 length: 14 amino acids. Trimming took off 6 bases at V and 0 bases at J, with 11 bases between the two ends. Germline values: CDR1 MNHEY, CDR2 SVGAGI. CDR3 in amino acids: CASRAAFMNTEAFF. For the CDR3, the DNA is TGTGCCAGCAGAGCAGCCTTCATGAACACTGAAGCTTTCTTT.

This clone was recorded at least ten times. The identical CDR3 is also encoded by other nucleotide sequences in the sample. V and J are TRBV11-2 and TRBJ1-5; D call uncertain. This CDR3 contains 14 residues. Germline-derived CDR1 and CDR2 are SGHAT and FQNNGV. Trimming pared 6 bases from V and 4 bases from J, leaving 13 bases between. The CDR3 spells CASSQNGGNQPQHF. The CDR3 DNA sequence: TGTGCCAGCAGTCAAAACGGTGGGAATCAGCCCCAGCATTTT.